The 23 T cell receptor beta chains below all came from one sample that was sequenced in a study of blood T cell repertoires in COVID-19 (dated by TCRdb to the early 2020s). Library preparation was by the immunoSEQ multiplex PCR assay. TCRdb's version of the immuneACCESS table is confined to in-frame rearrangements and falls short of the full clone set. An unresolved V gene accounts for under half of the shortfall where checked; the remainder is of unknown origin. The sample profile shows about 480,000 clones; approximately 89% of them were found once. The ten most abundant clones make up approximately 0.9% of the sample. Sequenced input: peripheral blood. All receptors derive from a man between 18 and 29 years old with COVID-19, enrolled during active disease.

V usage is TRBV3-1 (or the pseudogene TRBV3-2) and J usage is TRBJ2-1; 13 bases fit TRBD2. The V segment lost 4 bases and the J segment 7 bases; nucleotides outside the gene matches: 7. Germline values: CDR1 LGHDT, CDR2 YNNKEL (reference sequence). CDR3 length: 16 residues. As DNA, the CDR3 is TGTGCCAGCAGCCCAGCCGGGACTAGCGGGAAGAATGAGCAGTTCTTC. Its translation: CASSPAGTSGKNEQFF.

The chain is built from TRBV24-1 and TRBJ2-1; 14 nucleotides match TRBD2. CDR1 KGHDR and CDR2 SFDVKD come from the germline V gene. Trimming cost V 0 bases and J 11 bases; bases outside gene matches: 11. The length of the CDR3 is 18 residues. CDR3 DNA sequence: TGTGCCACCAGTGATTTGTACGGGACTAGCGGGAGCCCTCTAAAGCAGTTCTTC. Residues: CATSDLYGTSGSPLKQFF.

The chain joins TRBV19 to TRBJ1-1; TRBD1 is a possible D gene (6 bases). V dropped 4 bases and J dropped 1 base, with 19 bases sitting between them. The CDR3 is 17 residues long. CDR1 is LNHDA, CDR2 SQIVND, per germline (reference sequence). CDR3 region: CASSKSVQGKGNTEAFF. DNA for the CDR3: TGTGCCAGTAGTAAGTCCGTACAGGGTAAGGGGAACACTGAAGCTTTCTTT.

The rearrangement joins TRBV18 to TRBJ2-2, with 10 bases matching TRBD1. The J segment lost 0 bases and the V segment lost 1 base, leaving 5 bases of the junction unmatched. This CDR3 contains 18 residues. CDR1 and CDR2 (germline): KGHSH, LQKENI. The DNA of the CDR3 is TGTGCCAGCTCACCACAAGGGACAGGGGTAGCGAACACCGGGGAGCTGTTTTTT. This sequence encodes CASSPQGTGVANTGELFF.

The genes are TRBV13 and TRBJ1-1, with D unresolved. CDR3 length: 15 amino acids. Per the germline V gene, CDR1 is PRHDT and CDR2 is FYEKMQ (reference sequence). V lost 2 bases and J 0 bases, leaving 10 bases between the germline ends. CDR3: CASSLTMRVNTEAFF. CDR3 bases: TGTGCCAGCAGCTTAACTATGCGAGTGAACACTGAAGCTTTCTTT.

The gene calls are TRBV7-9 and TRBJ2-2, with TRBD1 matching 7 bases. The CDR3 has 15 residues. J gave up 6 bases and V 1 base, and 5 bases lay outside the gene matches. The germline V gene encodes CDR1 SEHNR and CDR2 FQNEAQ (reference sequence). Here the CDR3 DNA reads TGTGCCAGCAGCTTAGTTGGGGACAGAGCCGGGGAGCTGTTTTTT. Translated, it gives CASSLVGDRAGELFF.

CDR3 sequence (DNA): TGTGCCAGCAGTGACCGGGATCCGAGGAGCTATGGCTACACCTTC. Protein: CASSDRDPRSYGYTF. V gene TRBV2 combines with J gene TRBJ1-2; no reliable D call. CDR3 size: 15 residues. Trimming shortened V by 3 bases and J by 4 bases, and 15 bases separated the two germline ends. CDR1 SNHLY and CDR2 FYNNEI come from the germline V gene.

This clone was observed a single time. The rearrangement uses TRBV12-3 or TRBV12-4 and TRBJ2-7; D is ambiguous. The CDR3 spans 11 residues. V was shortened by 6 bases and J by 0 bases, with 3 bases between the two germline ends. The CDR3 DNA reads as TGTGCCAGCAGCCACTCCTACGAGCAGTACTTC. This gives the protein CASSHSYEQYF.

This clone came up once. The chain recombines TRBV10-1 with TRBJ2-1; 7 bases agree with TRBD2. The CDR3 runs 14 residues. Per the germline V gene, CDR1 is WNHNN and CDR2 is SYGVQD (reference sequence). The trim removed 0 bases at V and 10 bases at J, leaving 6 bases unmatched. This chain's CDR3 is CASSESGGFREQFF. CDR3 sequence (DNA): TGCGCCAGCAGTGAGTCGGGGGGGTTCCGAGAGCAGTTCTTC.

This clone turned up a few times. The V and J genes are TRBV14 and TRBJ1-4; D remains unclear. The V gene's germline CDR1 is SGHDN and CDR2 FVKESK. There are 11 residues in the CDR3. The ends were cut back, 0 bases at V and 14 bases at J, with 7 bases in the middle. CDR3: CASSQDVRLFF. The CDR3 bases are TGTGCCAGCAGCCAAGACGTTCGGCTGTTTTTT.

Only a few counts were recorded for this clone. The V call is TRBV7-2, the J call TRBJ2-1; 9 nucleotides line up with TRBD2. CDR1 SGHTA and CDR2 FQGNSA come from the germline V gene. The length of the CDR3 is 16 residues. V trimming: 0 bases; J trimming: 7 bases; junction bases outside the gene matches: 7. The CDR3 coding sequence is TGTGCCAGCAGCTTAGCTGGGGCTAGCGGGAATAATGAGCAGTTCTTC. Translated: CASSLAGASGNNEQFF.

The chain has TRBV15 and TRBJ2-1; unclear D gene. CDR1 and CDR2 (germline): LNHNV, YYDKDF (reference sequence). V lost 5 bases and J lost 0, with 14 bases in between. The CDR3 contains 16 residues. In DNA form, the CDR3 reads TGTGCCACCAGCTTTTCCTTGAGTAGCTCCTACAATGAGCAGTTCTTC. Amino acids: CATSFSLSSSYNEQFF.

The rearrangement links TRBV5-1 to TRBJ2-3; D call uncertain. Germline CDR1 reads SGHRS; CDR2 reads YFSETQ. There are 14 residues in the CDR3. V dropped 4 bases and J dropped 6 bases, with 15 bases sitting between them. This CDR3 is CASSPGTLVDTQYF. CDR3 coding DNA: TGCGCCAGCAGCCCCGGTACCCTAGTGGATACGCAGTATTTT.

This chain connects TRBV4-1 to TRBJ1-5; TRBD1 agrees at 9 bases. In germline, CDR1 is MGHRA, CDR2 YSYEKL. This CDR3 region has 15 residues. V gave up 3 bases and J gave up 4 bases; unmatched junction bases: 4. In DNA, the CDR3 is TGCGCCAGCAGCCACGCGGACAGGGGAAATCAGCCCCAGCATTTT. Translated: CASSHADRGNQPQHF.

The chain combines TRBV2 with TRBJ1-5, with TRBD1 as a possible D gene (5 bases). This CDR3 is 14 amino acids long. V dropped 7 bases and J dropped 0 bases, with 10 bases sitting between them. CDR1 SNHLY and CDR2 FYNNEI come from the germline V gene. CDR3 nucleotides: TGTGCCAGCACGACAGAAAATAGCAATCAGCCCCAGCATTTT. Protein: CASTTENSNQPQHF. The full variable domain, completed using reference TRBV2 and TRBJ1-5, is EPEVTQTPSHQVTQMGQEVILRCVPISNHLYFYWYRQILGQKVEFLVSFYNNEISEKSEIFDDQFSVERPDGSNFTLKIRSTKLEDSAMYFCASTTENSNQPQHFGDGTRLSIL.

This chain joins TRBV9 and TRBJ2-5; a possible D gene is TRBD2 (6 bases). The CDR3 contains 14 residues. Trimming shortened V by 6 bases and J by 5 bases, and 17 bases separated the two germline ends. Looked up from germline, CDR1 is SGDLS and CDR2 is YYNGEE. CDR3 protein: CASTIGRSGETQYF. In nucleotides, the CDR3 is TGTGCCAGCACCATAGGGAGGTCTGGGGAGACCCAGTACTTC.

The chain recombines TRBV4-2 with TRBJ1-2, with TRBD1 matching 7 bases. The trim removed 5 bases at V and 4 bases at J, leaving 4 bases unmatched. CDR3 length: 13 amino acids. Germline CDR1 and CDR2: LGHNA and YNFKEQ. The CDR3 loop reads CASSVGQLYGYTF. DNA for the CDR3: TGTGCCAGCAGCGTGGGACAGCTCTATGGCTACACCTTC.

This clone was observed once. V usage is TRBV5-1 and J usage is TRBJ2-3, with TRBD1 identical over 7 bases. Germline V gene sequence: CDR1 SGHRS, CDR2 YFSETQ. V gave up 3 bases and J gave up 0 bases; unmatched junction bases: 4. The CDR3 has 15 amino acids. CDR3 in amino acids: CASSYGTESTDTQYF. Written as DNA, the CDR3 is TGCGCCAGCAGCTACGGGACAGAAAGCACAGATACGCAGTATTTT.

This clone was found a few times. The chain employs TRBV2 and TRBJ2-7; D may be TRBD2 (5 bases). The CDR3 spans 12 residues. Trimming left V 6 bases short and J 1 base short, with 7 bases between. Germline V gives CDR1 SNHLY, CDR2 FYNNEI. This CDR3 reads CASRRASYEQYF. The CDR3, as DNA: TGTGCCAGCAGGCGGGCTTCCTACGAGCAGTACTTC.

The J gene is TRBJ2-7, the V gene TRBV13; the match to TRBD1 covers 8 bases. This CDR3 has 18 residues. Per germline, CDR1 PRHDT and CDR2 FYEKMQ (reference sequence). The trim removed 4 bases at V and 1 base at J, leaving 15 bases unmatched. The DNA of the CDR3 is TGTGCCAGCAGCTCCCATGGCGGACAGGGTCCCCGGTCCTACGAGCAGTACTTC. Translation gives CASSSHGGQGPRSYEQYF.

The V gene is TRBV4-2, the J gene TRBJ1-2, with 10 bases identical to TRBD1. The CDR3 has 14 residues. V was clipped by 5 bases and J by 4 bases; unmatched bases: 4. Germline V CDR1 and CDR2: LGHNA, YNFKEQ. CDR3 amino acids: CASSFWTGGYGYTF. CDR3 coding DNA: TGTGCCAGCAGCTTTTGGACAGGGGGCTATGGCTACACCTTC.

The chain joins TRBV5-1 to TRBJ2-3, with D possibly TRBD1 on 5 matching bases. V was trimmed by 2 bases and J by 2 bases, leaving 12 bases between them. The length of the CDR3 is 15 residues. Germline V lookup: CDR1 SGHRS, CDR2 YFSETQ. CDR3 sequence (DNA): TGCGCCAGCAGCTTCAGGGCAGGCTACACAGATACGCAGTATTTT. Translating gives CASSFRAGYTDTQYF.

V gene TRBV29-1 combines with J gene TRBJ1-2, with D perhaps matching TRBD1 (6 bases). Trimming left V 4 bases short and J 8 bases short, with 14 bases between. This CDR3 is 12 amino acids long. Germline V gene lookup returns CDR1 SQVTM and CDR2 ANQGSEA. This CDR3 is CSVVPGARGYTF. The CDR3 nucleotides are TGCAGCGTTGTCCCAGGGGCGCGGGGCTACACCTTC. The full variable domain, in which reference TRBV29-1 and TRBJ1-2 provide the parts outside the CDR3, is SAVISQKPSRDICQRGTSLTIQCQVDSQVTMMFWYRQQPGQSLTLIATANQGSEATYESGFVIDKFPISRPNLTFSTLTVSNMSPEDSSIYLCSVVPGARGYTFGSGTRLTVV.